This T cell receptor beta chain appears in the sequencing data of a study of cytotoxic CD8 clonotypes in ibrutinib-treated CLL. Study as a whole: Partial response was seen in approximately 25 patients and complete response in 2; after median roughly 66 months, about 14 stayed remitted, around 12 progressed.

The planned depth of sequencing spanned 1 in 200,000 to 1 in 1 million T cells. Assay: immunoSEQ multiplex PCR; the TCRdb copy retains only in-frame clones and omits some. The sample contains 200,000 to 250,000 clones, roughly 77% of which appear only once. The germline V gene has CDR1 SGDLS and CDR2 YYNGEE. V dropped 4 bases and J dropped 4; count of bases not matched to a gene: 7. CDR3 length: 15 amino acids. The sequence came from a human donor with chronic lymphocytic leukemia. The chain combines TRBV9 with TRBJ2-1; the match to TRBD1 covers 8 bases. The specimen was PBMCs, collected after 12 months of ibrutinib treatment. The CDR3 nucleotides are TGTGCCAGCAGCAAGGGGGGACAGGTATACAATGAGCAGTTCTTC. Its translation: CASSKGGQVYNEQFF.